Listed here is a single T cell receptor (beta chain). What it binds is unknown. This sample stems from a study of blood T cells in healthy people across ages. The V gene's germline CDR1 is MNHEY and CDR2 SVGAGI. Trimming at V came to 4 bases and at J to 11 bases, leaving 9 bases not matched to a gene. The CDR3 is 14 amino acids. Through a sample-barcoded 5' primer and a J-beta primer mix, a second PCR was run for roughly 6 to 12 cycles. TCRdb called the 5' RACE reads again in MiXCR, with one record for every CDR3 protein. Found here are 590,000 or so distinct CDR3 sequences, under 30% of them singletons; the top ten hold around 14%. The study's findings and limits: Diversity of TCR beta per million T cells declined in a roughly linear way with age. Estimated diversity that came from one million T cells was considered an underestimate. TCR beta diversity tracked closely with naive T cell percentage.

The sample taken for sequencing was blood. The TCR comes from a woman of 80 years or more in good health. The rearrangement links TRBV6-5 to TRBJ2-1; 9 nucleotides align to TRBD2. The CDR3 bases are TGTGCCAGCAGTTCCAGCGGGGGGTCTAGTAAGCAGTTCTTC. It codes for CASSSSGGSSKQFF.